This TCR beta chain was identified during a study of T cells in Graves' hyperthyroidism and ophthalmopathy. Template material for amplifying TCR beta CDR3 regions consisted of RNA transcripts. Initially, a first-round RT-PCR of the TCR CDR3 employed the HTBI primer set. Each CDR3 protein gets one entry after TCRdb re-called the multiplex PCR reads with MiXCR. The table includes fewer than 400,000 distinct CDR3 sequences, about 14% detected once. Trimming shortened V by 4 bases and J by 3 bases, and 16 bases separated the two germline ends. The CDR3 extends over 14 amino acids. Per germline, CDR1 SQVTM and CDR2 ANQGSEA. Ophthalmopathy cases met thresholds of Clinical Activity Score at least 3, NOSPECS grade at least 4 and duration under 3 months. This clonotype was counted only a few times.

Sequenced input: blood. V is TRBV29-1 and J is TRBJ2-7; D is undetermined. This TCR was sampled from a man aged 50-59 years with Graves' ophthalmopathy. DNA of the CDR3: TGCAGCGTTGTTACGAGAGGAACCGTCTACGAGCAGTACTTC. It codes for CSVVTRGTVYEQYF.